This T cell receptor (beta chain) was profiled in a study of blood T cell repertoires in COVID-19. Only in-frame clones appear in the TCRdb table, and some are missing; sequencing was by immunoSEQ multiplex PCR. Of over 200,000 clones in the sample, approximately 90% are singletons; the top ten hold roughly 2.6%. V gave up 6 bases and J gave up 3 bases; unmatched junction bases: 13. The CDR3 totals 17 residues. Germline lookup yields CDR1 MDHEN and CDR2 SYDVKM. Seattle cases were enrolled at active infection and followed longitudinally. J is TRBJ2-1 and V is TRBV28; 8 positions agree with TRBD1. The TCR was taken from a man in his thirties or forties with COVID-19, enrolled during active disease. Sequences were obtained from peripheral blood. DNA of the CDR3: TGTGCCAGCAGCCGGACAGGGTGGGAGACCATCTACAATGAGCAGTTCTTC. Translating it yields CASSRTGWETIYNEQFF.